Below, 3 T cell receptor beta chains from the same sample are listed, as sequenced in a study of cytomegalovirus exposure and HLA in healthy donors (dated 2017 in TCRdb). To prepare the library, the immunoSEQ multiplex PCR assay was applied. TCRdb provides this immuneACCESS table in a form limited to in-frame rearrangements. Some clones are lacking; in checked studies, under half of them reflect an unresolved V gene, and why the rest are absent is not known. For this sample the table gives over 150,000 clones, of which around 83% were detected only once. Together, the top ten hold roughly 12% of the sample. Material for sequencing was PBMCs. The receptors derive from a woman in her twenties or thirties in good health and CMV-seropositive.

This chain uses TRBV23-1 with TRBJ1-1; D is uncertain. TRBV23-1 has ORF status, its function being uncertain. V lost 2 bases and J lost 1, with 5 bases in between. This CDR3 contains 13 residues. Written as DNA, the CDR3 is TGCGCCAGCAGTCAAGAGGAGAACACTGAAGCTTTCTTT. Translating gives CASSQEENTEAFF.

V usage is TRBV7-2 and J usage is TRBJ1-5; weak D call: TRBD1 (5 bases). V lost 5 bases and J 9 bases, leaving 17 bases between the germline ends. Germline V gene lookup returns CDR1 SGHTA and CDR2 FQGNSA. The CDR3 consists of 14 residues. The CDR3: CASSPRQGNVPQHF. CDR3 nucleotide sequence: TGTGCCAGCAGCCCGCGGCAGGGAAATGTGCCCCAGCATTTT.

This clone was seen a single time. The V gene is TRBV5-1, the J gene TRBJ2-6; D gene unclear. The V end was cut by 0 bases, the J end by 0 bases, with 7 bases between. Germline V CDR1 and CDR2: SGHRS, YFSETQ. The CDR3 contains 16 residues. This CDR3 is CASSLELSSGANVLTF. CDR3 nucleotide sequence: TGCGCCAGCAGCTTGGAGCTAAGCTCTGGGGCCAACGTCCTGACTTTC.